The source of this T cell receptor beta chain is a study of cytomegalovirus exposure and HLA in healthy donors (dated by TCRdb to 2016 to 2017). For the wider study: According to a later analysis, one platform produced both the 100 to 150 validation repertoires and the roughly 650 repertoires of the first cohort. The aim of the study was to test whether cataloging public T cell receptors could identify signatures of past pathogen exposure. A separate validation cohort of 100 to 150 different subjects was used in addition to the roughly 700-subject first cohort. The study combined high-throughput TCR immunosequencing, statistical association of individual TCRs with disease status, and machine learning to predict cytomegalovirus infection status.

Preparation of the library involved the immunoSEQ multiplex PCR assay. Turning to the authors' computational methods: To diagnose cytomegalovirus status from the catalog of TCR beta chain sequences, a statistical classification framework was built. This immuneACCESS table, as held by TCRdb, lists in-frame sequences with V and J called but not all clones. Of the missing ones, under half trace to an unresolved V gene in checked studies; the others have no known cause. The DNA was the basis for D and trimming; V, J and clone size are from that table. Here the sample has a few hundred thousand clones; 88% occur a single time. Over 0.7% of the sample is in the top ten clones. Overall results and qualifications from the work: The validation cohort had no HLA typing available for a later analysis, so co-occurrence within that cohort was assessed over all 120 or so repertoires. In vitro tests confirmed that a few of the cytomegalovirus-associated TCR beta chains recognize cytomegalovirus antigens. In a later analysis, TCRs clustered in the first cohort were found to also tend to co-occur in the approximately 110 validation repertoires, with approximately 94% of cluster scores above 0. The study listed approximately 150 TCR beta chains as associated with cytomegalovirus. In both the original and validation cohorts, the classifier was reported to diagnose cytomegalovirus status with high specificity and sensitivity. Most TCR sequences were observed very rarely across donors, whereas some public TCRs were present in many individuals. The authors suggested that the approach could potentially be extended to other disease states and immunological phenotypes.

As for this clone: Its antigen is not yet known. Per-base qualities were not stored, and no clone one base away is much larger.

The donors were included in the validation cohort of over a hundred subjects, a group kept apart from the approximately 700-subject first cohort. The V end gives up 4 bases and the J end 4 bases, leaving 11 bases in the junction not matched to a gene. The germline V gene provides CDR1 SGHRS and CDR2 YFSETQ. Inclusive of the bounding cysteine and phenylalanine, the CDR3 is 16 residues long. The retained sequence is limited to the CDR3, 48 bases, with the frame set at the first base. The source material was PBMCs. The chain was built from TRBV5-1 and TRBJ2-5, with 9 middle bases fitting TRBD1. This TCR was recovered from a woman in her late teens or twenties in good health and CMV-seronegative. CDR3 sequence: CASSRTGGEVRETQYF. The DNA sequence is as follows: TGCGCCAGCAGCCGAACAGGGGGCGAGGTGAGAGAGACCCAGTACTTC.